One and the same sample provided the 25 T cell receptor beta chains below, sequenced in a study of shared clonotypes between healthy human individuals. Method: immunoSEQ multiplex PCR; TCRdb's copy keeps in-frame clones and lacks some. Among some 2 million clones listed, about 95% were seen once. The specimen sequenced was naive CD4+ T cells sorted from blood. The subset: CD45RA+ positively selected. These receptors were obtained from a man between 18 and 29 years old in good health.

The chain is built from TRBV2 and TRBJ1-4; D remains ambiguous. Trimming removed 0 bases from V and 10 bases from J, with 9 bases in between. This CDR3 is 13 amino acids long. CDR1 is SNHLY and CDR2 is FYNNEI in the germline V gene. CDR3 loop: CASSEAPSLKLFF. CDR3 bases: TGTGCCAGCAGTGAAGCGCCTAGCTTAAAACTGTTTTTT.

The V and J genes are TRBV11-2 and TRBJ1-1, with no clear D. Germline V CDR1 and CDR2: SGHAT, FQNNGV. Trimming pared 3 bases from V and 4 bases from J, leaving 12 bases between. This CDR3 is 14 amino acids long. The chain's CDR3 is CASSFLGGSTEAFF. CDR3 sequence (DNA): TGTGCCAGCAGCTTCCTCGGTGGCAGCACTGAAGCTTTCTTT.

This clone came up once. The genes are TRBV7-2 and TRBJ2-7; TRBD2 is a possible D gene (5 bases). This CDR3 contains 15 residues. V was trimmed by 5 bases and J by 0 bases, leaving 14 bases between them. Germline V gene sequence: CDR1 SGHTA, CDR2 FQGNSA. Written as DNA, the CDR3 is TGTGCCAGCAGCCCGCGGGCGGAAAGCTCCTACGAGCAGTACTTC. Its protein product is CASSPRAESSYEQYF.

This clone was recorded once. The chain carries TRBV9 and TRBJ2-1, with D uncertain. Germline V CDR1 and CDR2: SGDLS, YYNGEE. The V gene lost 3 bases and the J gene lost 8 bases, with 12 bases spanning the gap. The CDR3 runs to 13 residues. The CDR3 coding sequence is TGTGCCAGCAGCGAGAGACTGTGGGATGAGCAGTTCTTC. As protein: CASSERLWDEQFF.

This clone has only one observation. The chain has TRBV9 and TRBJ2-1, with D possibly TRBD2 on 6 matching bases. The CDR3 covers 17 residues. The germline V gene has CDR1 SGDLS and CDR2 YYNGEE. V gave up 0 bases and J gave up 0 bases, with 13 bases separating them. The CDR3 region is CASSVAAGWSSYNEQFF. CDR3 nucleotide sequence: TGTGCCAGCAGCGTAGCGGCGGGGTGGAGCTCCTACAATGAGCAGTTCTTC.

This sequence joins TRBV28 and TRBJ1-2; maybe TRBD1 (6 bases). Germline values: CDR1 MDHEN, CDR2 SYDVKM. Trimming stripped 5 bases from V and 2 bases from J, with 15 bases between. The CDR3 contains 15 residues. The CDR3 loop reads CASSPLPQGNYGYTF. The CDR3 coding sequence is TGTGCCAGCAGTCCTCTACCACAGGGCAACTATGGCTACACCTTC.

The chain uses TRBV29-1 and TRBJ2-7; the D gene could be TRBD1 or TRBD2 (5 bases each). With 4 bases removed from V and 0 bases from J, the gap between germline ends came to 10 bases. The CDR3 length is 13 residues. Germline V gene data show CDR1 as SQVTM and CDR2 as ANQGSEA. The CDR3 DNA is TGCAGCGTTGGGGCAGGGAGCTCCTACGAGCAGTACTTC. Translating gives CSVGAGSSYEQYF.

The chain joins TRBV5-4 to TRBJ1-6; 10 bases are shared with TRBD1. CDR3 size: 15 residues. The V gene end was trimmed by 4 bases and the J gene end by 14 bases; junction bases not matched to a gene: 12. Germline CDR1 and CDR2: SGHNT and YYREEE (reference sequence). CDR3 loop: CASSQSGTGDLTLHF. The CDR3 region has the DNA TGTGCCAGCAGCCAAAGTGGGACAGGGGATCTGACCCTCCACTTT.

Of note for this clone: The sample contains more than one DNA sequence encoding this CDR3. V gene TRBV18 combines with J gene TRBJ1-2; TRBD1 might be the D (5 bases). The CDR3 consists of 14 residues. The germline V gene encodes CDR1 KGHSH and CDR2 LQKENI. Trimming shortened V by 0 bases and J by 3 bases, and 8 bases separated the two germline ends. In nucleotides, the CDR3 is TGTGCCAGCTCACCACCAGACAGTTACTATGGCTACACCTTC. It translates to CASSPPDSYYGYTF.

The CDR3 DNA reads as TGTGCCAGCAGCTTAGGGACTAGCGAAAACACCGGGGAGCTGTTTTTT. Protein: CASSLGTSENTGELFF. V usage is TRBV7-6 and J usage is TRBJ2-2; 9 bases are shared with TRBD2. CDR3 length: 16 residues. Trimming at V came to 1 base and at J to 2 bases, leaving 2 bases not matched to a gene. Germline V CDR1 and CDR2: SGHVS, FNYEAQ.

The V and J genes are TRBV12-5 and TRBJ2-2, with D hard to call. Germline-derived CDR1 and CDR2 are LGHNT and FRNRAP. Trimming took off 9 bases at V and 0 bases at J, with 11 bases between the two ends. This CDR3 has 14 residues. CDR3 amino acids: CASAVTANTGELFF. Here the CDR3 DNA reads TGTGCTAGCGCCGTGACCGCGAACACCGGGGAGCTGTTTTTT.

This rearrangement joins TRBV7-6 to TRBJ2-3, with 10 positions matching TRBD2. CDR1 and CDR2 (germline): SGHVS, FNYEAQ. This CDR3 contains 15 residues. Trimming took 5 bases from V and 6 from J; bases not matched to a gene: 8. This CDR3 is CASSGPAGGLDTQYF. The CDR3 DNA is TGTGCCAGCAGCGGCCCAGCGGGAGGGCTGGATACGCAGTATTTT.

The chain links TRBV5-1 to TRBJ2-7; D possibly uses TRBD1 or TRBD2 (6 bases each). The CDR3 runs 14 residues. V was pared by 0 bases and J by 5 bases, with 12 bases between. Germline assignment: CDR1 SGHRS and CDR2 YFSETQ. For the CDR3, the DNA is TGCGCCAGCAGCTTGGCAGGGGAGGCCCACGAGCAGTACTTC. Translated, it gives CASSLAGEAHEQYF.

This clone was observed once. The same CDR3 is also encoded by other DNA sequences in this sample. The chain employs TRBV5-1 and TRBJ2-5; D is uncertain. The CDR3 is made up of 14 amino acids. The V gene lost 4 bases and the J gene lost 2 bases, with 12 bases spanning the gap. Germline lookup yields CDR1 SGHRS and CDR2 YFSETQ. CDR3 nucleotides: TGCGCCAGCAGCCTCCGGGCCGGTCAAGAGACCCAGTACTTC. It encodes CASSLRAGQETQYF.

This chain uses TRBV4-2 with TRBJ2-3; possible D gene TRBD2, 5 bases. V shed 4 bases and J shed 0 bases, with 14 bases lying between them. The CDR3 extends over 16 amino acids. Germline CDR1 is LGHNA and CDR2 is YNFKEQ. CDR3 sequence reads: CASSREPGLSTDTQYF. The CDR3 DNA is TGTGCCAGCAGCCGGGAGCCGGGCCTTAGCACAGATACGCAGTATTTT.

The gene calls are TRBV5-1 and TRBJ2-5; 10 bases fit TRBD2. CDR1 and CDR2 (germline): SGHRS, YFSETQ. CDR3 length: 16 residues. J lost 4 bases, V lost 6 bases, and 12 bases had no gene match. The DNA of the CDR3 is TGCGCCAGCACCCTCAGCGCGGCTAGCGGGGGAGAGACCCAGTACTTC. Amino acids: CASTLSAASGGETQYF. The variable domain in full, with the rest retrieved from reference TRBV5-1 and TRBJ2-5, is KAGVTQTPRYLIKTRGQQVTLSCSPISGHRSVSWYQQTPGQGLQFLFEYFSETQRNKGNFPGRFSGRQFSNSRSEMNVSTLELGDSALYLCASTLSAASGGETQYFGPGTRLLVL.

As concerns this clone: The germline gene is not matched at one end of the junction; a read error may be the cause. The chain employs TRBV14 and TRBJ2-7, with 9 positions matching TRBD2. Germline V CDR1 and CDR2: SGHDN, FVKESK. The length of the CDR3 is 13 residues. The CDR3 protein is CASSQSLVGTSRF. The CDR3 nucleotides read TGTGCCAGCAGCCAGTCTCTTGTGGGGACTAGCCGGTTC.

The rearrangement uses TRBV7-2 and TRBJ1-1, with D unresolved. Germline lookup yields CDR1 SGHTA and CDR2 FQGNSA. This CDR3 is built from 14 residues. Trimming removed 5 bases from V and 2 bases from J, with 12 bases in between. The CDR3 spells CASSIQIGNTEAFF. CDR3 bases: TGTGCCAGCAGCATACAGATAGGAAACACTGAAGCTTTCTTT.

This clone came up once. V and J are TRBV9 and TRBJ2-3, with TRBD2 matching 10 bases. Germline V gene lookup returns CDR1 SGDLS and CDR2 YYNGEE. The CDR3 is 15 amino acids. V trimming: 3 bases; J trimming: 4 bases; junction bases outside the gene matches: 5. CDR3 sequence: CASSGSGGAADTQYF. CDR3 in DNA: TGTGCCAGCAGCGGAAGCGGGGGGGCGGCAGATACGCAGTATTTT.

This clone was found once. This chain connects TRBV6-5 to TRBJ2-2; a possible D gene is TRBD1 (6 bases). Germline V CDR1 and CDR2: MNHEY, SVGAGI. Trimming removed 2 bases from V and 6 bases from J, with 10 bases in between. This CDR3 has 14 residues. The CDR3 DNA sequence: TGTGCCAGCAGTTACACCCCAGGGGCCGGGGAGCTGTTTTTT. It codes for CASSYTPGAGELFF.

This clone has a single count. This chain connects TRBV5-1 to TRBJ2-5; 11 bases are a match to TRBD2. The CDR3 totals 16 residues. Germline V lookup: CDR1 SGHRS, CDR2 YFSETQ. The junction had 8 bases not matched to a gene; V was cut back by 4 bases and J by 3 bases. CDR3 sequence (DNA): TGCGCCAGCAGCACCAATCTAGCGGGGGGCGAAGAGACCCAGTACTTC. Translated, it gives CASSTNLAGGEETQYF.

The CDR3 region has the DNA TGTGCCAGCTCAACCAGTGAAGAGGGCACTGAAGCTTTCTTT. It is translated as CASSTSEEGTEAFF. V gene TRBV18 combines with J gene TRBJ1-1; D gene ambiguous. Germline V lookup: CDR1 KGHSH, CDR2 LQKENI. Trimming took off 5 bases at V and 4 bases at J, with 14 bases between the two ends. CDR3 length: 14 amino acids.

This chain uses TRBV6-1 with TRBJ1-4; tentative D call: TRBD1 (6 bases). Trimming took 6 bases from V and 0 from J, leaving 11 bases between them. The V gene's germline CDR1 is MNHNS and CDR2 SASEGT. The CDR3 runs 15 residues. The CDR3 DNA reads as TGTGCCAGCAGGGACAGCCTTTCAACTAATGAAAAACTGTTTTTT. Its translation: CASRDSLSTNEKLFF.

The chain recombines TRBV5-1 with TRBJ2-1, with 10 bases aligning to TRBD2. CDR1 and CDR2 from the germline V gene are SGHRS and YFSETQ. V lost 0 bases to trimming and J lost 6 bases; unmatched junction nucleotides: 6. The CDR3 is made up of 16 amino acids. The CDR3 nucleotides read TGCGCCAGCAGCTTGGGGGCTAGCGGGAGTTCCAATGAGCAGTTCTTC. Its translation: CASSLGASGSSNEQFF.

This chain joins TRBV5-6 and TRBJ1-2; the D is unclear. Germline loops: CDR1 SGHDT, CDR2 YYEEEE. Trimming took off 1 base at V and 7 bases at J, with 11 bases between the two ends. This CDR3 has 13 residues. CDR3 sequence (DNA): TGTGCCAGCAGCTTGAGTGCGGGCAGTGGCTACACCTTC. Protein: CASSLSAGSGYTF.